This TCR beta chain emerged from a study of shared clonotypes between healthy human individuals. This clone was detected only a few times. As yet, its antigen is unknown. At the deep level, the assay was run. Some clones are missing from TCRdb's copy, which holds only in-frame ones; the method was immunoSEQ multiplex PCR. The table includes about 490,000 clones, roughly 85% detected once. Every donor, a Caucasian adult, lived in Nashville, Tennessee. The unsorted samples had tens of millions of PBMCs used for genomic DNA. Notes on the study in general: It was only blood that was sampled, and tissue repertoires likely differ.

Looked up from germline, CDR1 is SQVTM and CDR2 is ANQGSEA. The CDR3 consists of 14 residues. With 5 bases removed from V and 4 bases from J, the gap between germline ends came to 12 bases. The chain carries TRBV29-1 and TRBJ2-6; D remains ambiguous. The sequence was collected from a woman in her thirties or forties in good health. Some clones in this sample may be carry-over from other donors' samples. Material for sequencing was PBMCs. CDR3 region: CSVLVAAGANVLTF. DNA of the CDR3: TGCAGCGTTCTGGTTGCCGCAGGGGCCAACGTCCTGACTTTC.